Each of the 25 T cell receptor beta chains below was sequenced from the same sample in a study of Ad26.COV2.S vaccination and SARS-CoV-2 variants. Specified treatment: 15 to 20 received Ad26.COV2.S at low or high dose, single or two shots; roughly five received placebo; per-sample allocation not given. Samples analyzed were those drawn on day 63 after the first vaccine or placebo injection. Generated by immunoSEQ multiplex PCR, the TCRdb table keeps only in-frame clones and is missing some. Among roughly 420,000 clones listed, approximately 87% were seen once. The sample consisted of peripheral blood, taken in a trial of Ad26.COV2.S vaccine versus placebo. These receptors originate from a person aged 18-65 years who received the Ad26.COV2.S COVID-19 vaccine or a placebo.

The chain is built from TRBV6-2 or TRBV6-3 and TRBJ1-3; D gene unclear. The germline V and J ends were trimmed by 2 bases and 0 bases, with 8 bases remaining between them. CDR3 length equals 15 residues. The germline CDR1 and CDR2 sequences are MNHEY and SVGEGT. The CDR3 region is CASSYPRGSGNTIYF. In DNA form, the CDR3 reads TGTGCCAGCAGTTACCCCCGAGGCTCTGGAAACACCATATATTTT.

The J gene is TRBJ1-5, the V gene TRBV5-4, with D possibly being TRBD1 (6 bases). The CDR3 is 14 amino acids. The V gene lost 5 bases and the J gene lost 1 base, with 10 bases spanning the gap. Germline CDR1 is SGHNT and CDR2 is YYREEE (reference sequence). DNA of the CDR3: TGTGCCAGCAGTCTGGACAGCAGCAATCAGCCCCAGCATTTT. The encoded protein is CASSLDSSNQPQHF.

The chain combines TRBV28 with TRBJ2-5, with TRBD2 matching over 10 bases. There are 14 residues in the CDR3. Looked up from germline, CDR1 is MDHEN and CDR2 is SYDVKM. V was pared by 5 bases and J by 5 bases, with 5 bases of the junction left unmatched. In DNA form, the CDR3 reads TGTGCCAGCAGTCCCCTAGCGGGGGAGGAGACCCAGTACTTC. Its protein is CASSPLAGEETQYF. The complete variable domain, with remaining parts taken from reference TRBV28 and TRBJ2-5, reads DVKVTQSSRYLVKRTGEKVFLECVQDMDHENMFWYRQDPGLGLRLIYFSYDVKMKEKGDIPEGYSVSREKKERFSLILESASTNQTSMYLCASSPLAGEETQYFGPGTRLLVL.

V and J are TRBV20-1 and TRBJ2-1; D is ambiguous. Trimming removed 5 bases at V and 6 bases at J, with 8 bases between. The CDR3 is 11 amino acids. Germline V gene data show CDR1 as DFQATT and CDR2 as SNEGSKA (reference sequence). The CDR3 region is CSAEHSNEQFF. DNA of the CDR3: TGCAGTGCTGAACACAGCAATGAGCAGTTCTTC.

This clone has a single count. The V call is TRBV5-1, the J call TRBJ2-3; D is uncertain. The V end was cut by 1 base, the J end by 2 bases, with 8 bases between. The length of the CDR3 is 14 residues. The germline V gene encodes CDR1 SGHRS and CDR2 YFSETQ. In DNA, the CDR3 is TGCGCCAGCAGCTTGACCCCTGCCACAGATACGCAGTATTTT. It yields the protein CASSLTPATDTQYF.

In DNA, the CDR3 is TGTGCCAGCACTTTGGGGTTAGGAGTCCAGCCCCAGCATTTT. This encodes CASTLGLGVQPQHF. The chain is built from TRBV2 and TRBJ1-5; D gene uncertain. Germline V lookup: CDR1 SNHLY, CDR2 FYNNEI. CDR3 length: 14 amino acids. V was clipped by 7 bases and J by 7 bases, with 17 bases between them.

The V call is TRBV4-3, the J call TRBJ1-1; 8 positions agree with TRBD1. Germline CDR1 is LGHNA and CDR2 is YSLEER. The CDR3 has 17 amino acids. J gave up 3 bases and V 2 bases, and 11 bases lay outside the gene matches. CDR3 in DNA: TGCGCCAGCAGCCAACACGTGACAGGGGAGGGGGACACTGAAGCTTTCTTT. It is translated as CASSQHVTGEGDTEAFF.

This clone was detected only a few times. The chain links TRBV10-1 to TRBJ1-1; D not certain. Trimming cost V 2 bases and J 4 bases, with 8 bases left between them. Germline lookup yields CDR1 WNHNN and CDR2 SYGVQD (reference sequence). This CDR3 has 13 residues. The CDR3 DNA sequence: TGCGCCAGCAGTGAGGGCCCTTCCACTGAAGCTTTCTTT. The encoded protein is CASSEGPSTEAFF.

The chain joins TRBV15 to TRBJ2-2; no reliable D call. Trimming left V 0 bases short and J 4 bases short, with 6 bases between. Germline CDR1 is LNHNV and CDR2 is YYDKDF (reference sequence). The CDR3 is 14 amino acids. The CDR3 protein is CATSRDEGTGELFF. The CDR3 nucleotides are TGTGCCACCAGCAGAGATGAAGGCACCGGGGAGCTGTTTTTT.

A single count supports this clone. The chain carries TRBV30 and TRBJ2-3; 7 bases agree with TRBD2. The junction had 14 bases not matched to a gene; V was cut back by 7 bases and J by 1 base. CDR1 and CDR2 (germline): GTSNPN, SVGIG (reference sequence). The CDR3 is 16 residues long. The CDR3 loop reads CAFLPRDYLGTDTQYF. Here the CDR3 DNA reads TGTGCCTTCCTCCCCCGGGACTACTTAGGCACAGATACGCAGTATTTT.

This sequence joins TRBV19 and TRBJ1-6; D gene unclear. This CDR3 has 16 residues. Germline CDR1 and CDR2: LNHDA and SQIVND (reference sequence). The V and J ends lost 3 bases and 7 bases respectively, with 16 bases between them. The CDR3 DNA reads TGTGCCAGTAGTATTCTCTTCGGAGGAGGGAATTCACCCCTCCACTTT. As protein: CASSILFGGGNSPLHF.

The chain joins TRBV5-1 to TRBJ1-3; D gene uncertain. The germline V gene has CDR1 SGHRS and CDR2 YFSETQ. This CDR3 region has 15 residues. Deletions cut 1 base from V and 0 bases from J, with 8 bases between. The CDR3 is CASSLTWISGNTIYF. The CDR3 region has the DNA TGCGCCAGCAGCTTGACGTGGATCTCTGGAAACACCATATATTTT. Looking up the rest from reference TRBV5-1 and TRBJ1-3 gives the full variable domain: KAGVTQTPRYLIKTRGQQVTLSCSPISGHRSVSWYQQTPGQGLQFLFEYFSETQRNKGNFPGRFSGRQFSNSRSEMNVSTLELGDSALYLCASSLTWISGNTIYFGEGSWLTVV.

The J gene is TRBJ2-5, the V gene TRBV24-1; no firm D call. CDR1 is KGHDR, CDR2 SFDVKD, per germline. This CDR3 contains 14 residues. Trimming pared 5 bases from V and 2 bases from J, leaving 11 bases between. CDR3 in DNA: TGTGCCACCAGTGCCCGTGGTAGACAAGAGACCCAGTACTTC. Its translation: CATSARGRQETQYF.

The chain combines TRBV5-5 with TRBJ2-7; no reliable D call. Trimming left V 4 bases short and J 5 bases short, with 16 bases between. The CDR3 is 14 amino acids. Germline CDR1 reads SGHKS; CDR2 reads YYEKEE (reference sequence). CDR3 in amino acids: CASSPRVGLNEQYF. CDR3 sequence (DNA): TGTGCCAGCAGCCCCCGTGTTGGGCTCAACGAGCAGTACTTC.

This clone was observed a single time. The chain carries TRBV6-6 and TRBJ2-1; TRBD1 matches at 9 bases. After removal of 4 bases from V and 11 bases from J, the junction contained 12 bases not matched to a gene. This CDR3 contains 15 residues. Germline V gene sequence: CDR1 MNHNY, CDR2 SVGAGI (reference sequence). CDR3 coding DNA: TGTGCCAGCAGTTCCGGGACAGGGCTGGTCCGGAAGCAGTTCTTC. This sequence encodes CASSSGTGLVRKQFF.

This clone has more than one count but fewer than ten. V usage is TRBV27 and J usage is TRBJ2-2; a weak D match, TRBD2 (6 bases). The CDR3 has 15 amino acids. V lost 3 bases, J lost 6 bases, and 14 bases lay in between. CDR1 and CDR2 (germline): MNHEY, SMNVEV (reference sequence). The CDR3 bases are TGTGCCAGCAGTTTGTCCGTCCGGAGGGCCGGGGAGCTGTTTTTT. Protein: CASSLSVRRAGELFF.

The chain carries TRBV6-6 and TRBJ2-7; 9 bases are a match to TRBD1. The V and J ends lost 6 bases and 6 bases, in that order; junction bases with no gene match: 9. CDR3 length: 14 amino acids. CDR1 MNHNY and CDR2 SVGAGI come from the germline V gene (reference sequence). CDR3 sequence: CASRGGTGTSEQYF. As DNA, the CDR3 is TGTGCCAGCAGGGGCGGGACAGGGACCTCCGAGCAGTACTTC.

The chain employs TRBV27 and TRBJ1-4; D gene ambiguous. Germline V gene sequence: CDR1 MNHEY, CDR2 SMNVEV (reference sequence). The CDR3 spans 14 residues. V was clipped by 0 bases and J by 5 bases, with 7 bases between them. In DNA, the CDR3 is TGTGCCAGCAGTTTATCAGGCTCGAATGAAAAACTGTTTTTT. This translates into CASSLSGSNEKLFF.

This clone was detected once. The rearrangement joins TRBV27 to TRBJ1-2; TRBD1 agrees at 8 bases. V trimming: 8 bases; J trimming: 5 bases; junction bases outside the gene matches: 1. The CDR3 has 11 residues. Per the germline V gene, CDR1 is MNHEY and CDR2 is SMNVEV (reference sequence). The CDR3 spells CASGQGYGYTF. Written as DNA, the CDR3 is TGTGCCAGCGGACAGGGTTATGGCTACACCTTC.

CDR3 in DNA: TGCGCCAGCAGCCTCTCCGGGACAGGTGGCAATGAAGCTTTCTTT. The encoded protein is CASSLSGTGGNEAFF. This rearrangement joins TRBV5-1 to TRBJ1-1; 8 positions agree with TRBD1. The CDR3 sequence is 15 residues long. Germline trimming cut 4 bases from V and 7 bases from J; bases unmatched to any gene: 12. CDR1 SGHRS and CDR2 YFSETQ come from the germline V gene. Looking up the rest from reference TRBV5-1 and TRBJ1-1 gives the full variable domain: KAGVTQTPRYLIKTRGQQVTLSCSPISGHRSVSWYQQTPGQGLQFLFEYFSETQRNKGNFPGRFSGRQFSNSRSEMNVSTLELGDSALYLCASSLSGTGGNEAFFGQGTRLTVV.

The chain is built from TRBV10-3 and TRBJ2-7; 7 bases match TRBD1. J was trimmed by 2 bases and V by 6 bases; bases with no gene match: 7. In germline, CDR1 is ENHRY, CDR2 SYGVKD. The CDR3 covers 14 residues. Written as DNA, the CDR3 is TGTGCCATCAGGGGGACAGACAAACCCTACGAGCAGTACTTC. Translation gives CAIRGTDKPYEQYF.

The sample holds a few counts of this clone. This sequence joins TRBV28 and TRBJ1-5, with TRBD1 as a possible D gene (6 bases). Per germline, CDR1 MDHEN and CDR2 SYDVKM. This CDR3 has 15 amino acids. Deletions cut 4 bases from V and 0 bases from J, with 10 bases between. The CDR3 here is CASSSGVHSNQPQHF. The CDR3 DNA follows: TGTGCCAGCAGTTCAGGGGTTCATAGCAATCAGCCCCAGCATTTT. Combining the CDR3 with reference TRBV28 and TRBJ1-5 gives the whole variable domain DVKVTQSSRYLVKRTGEKVFLECVQDMDHENMFWYRQDPGLGLRLIYFSYDVKMKEKGDIPEGYSVSREKKERFSLILESASTNQTSMYLCASSSGVHSNQPQHFGDGTRLSIL.

The rearrangement links TRBV5-8 to TRBJ2-7; TRBD1 agrees at 9 bases. The germline V gene has CDR1 SGHTS and CDR2 YDEGEE. This CDR3 has 15 residues. With V trimmed by 2 bases and J by 4 bases, 7 bases remained unmatched. CDR3 region: CASSLGDRVVYEQYF. Written as DNA, the CDR3 is TGTGCCAGCAGCTTAGGGGACAGGGTGGTGTACGAGCAGTACTTC.

The rearrangement joins TRBV30 to TRBJ1-1, with D unresolved. The CDR3 spans 13 residues. The V gene's germline CDR1 is GTSNPN and CDR2 SVGIG (reference sequence). The V gene lost 2 bases and the J gene lost 3 bases, with 10 bases spanning the gap. CDR3 loop: CAWSPLLYTEAFF. The CDR3 DNA follows: TGTGCCTGGAGTCCGCTATTATACACTGAAGCTTTCTTT.

The chain carries TRBV4-1 and TRBJ2-7; D is perhaps TRBD2 (5 bases). The V end lost 0 bases, the J end lost 3 bases, and 9 bases lay between the germline ends. Germline CDR1 MGHRA, CDR2 YSYEKL. This CDR3 spans 14 amino acids. Written as DNA, the CDR3 is TGCGCCAGCAGCCAAGAGAGGGCGAACTACGAGCAGTACTTC. Translation gives CASSQERANYEQYF.